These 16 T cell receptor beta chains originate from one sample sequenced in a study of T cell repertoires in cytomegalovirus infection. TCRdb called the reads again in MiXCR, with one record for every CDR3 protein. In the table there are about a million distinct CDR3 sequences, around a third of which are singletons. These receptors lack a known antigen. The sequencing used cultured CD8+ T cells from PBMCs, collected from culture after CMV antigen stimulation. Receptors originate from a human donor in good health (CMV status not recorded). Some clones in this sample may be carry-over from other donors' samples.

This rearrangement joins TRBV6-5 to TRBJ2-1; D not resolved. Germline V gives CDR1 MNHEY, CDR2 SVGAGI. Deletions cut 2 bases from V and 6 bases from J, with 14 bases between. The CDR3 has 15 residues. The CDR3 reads CASSYDSLGSNEQFF. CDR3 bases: TGTGCCAGCAGTTACGATTCCTTGGGAAGCAATGAGCAGTTCTTC.

The CDR3: CSARDRQGMNTEAFF. CDR3 DNA: TGCAGTGCTAGGGATAGACAGGGCATGAACACTGAAGCTTTCTTT. V is TRBV20-1 and J is TRBJ1-1; 7 bases are a match to TRBD1. V was clipped by 3 bases and J by 0 bases; unmatched bases: 7. This CDR3 is built from 15 residues. Per germline, CDR1 DFQATT and CDR2 SNEGSKA (reference sequence).

The CDR3 DNA reads as TGTGCCGCCGGACGGTCGAACACTGAAGCTTTCTTT. This sequence encodes CAAGRSNTEAFF. The genes are TRBV6-5 and TRBJ1-1; no clear D. This CDR3 is built from 12 residues. Germline values: CDR1 MNHEY, CDR2 SVGAGI. V shed 11 bases and J shed 1 base, with 11 bases lying between them.

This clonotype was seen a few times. DNA for the CDR3: TGTGCCAGCAGCGACCGGGTTCAAGATACGCAGTATTTT. This encodes CASSDRVQDTQYF. The chain uses TRBV7-8 and TRBJ2-3; D remains unclear. V was pared by 5 bases and J by 5 bases, with 11 bases between. From germline, CDR1 is SGHVS and CDR2 FQNEAQ. The CDR3 extends over 13 amino acids.

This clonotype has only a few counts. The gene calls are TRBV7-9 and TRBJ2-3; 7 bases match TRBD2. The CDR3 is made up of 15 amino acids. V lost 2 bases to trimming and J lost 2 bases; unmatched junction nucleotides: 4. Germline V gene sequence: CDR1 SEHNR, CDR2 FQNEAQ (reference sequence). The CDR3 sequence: CASSLRGLPTDTQYF. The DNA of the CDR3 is TGTGCCAGCAGCTTAAGGGGACTACCCACAGATACGCAGTATTTT.

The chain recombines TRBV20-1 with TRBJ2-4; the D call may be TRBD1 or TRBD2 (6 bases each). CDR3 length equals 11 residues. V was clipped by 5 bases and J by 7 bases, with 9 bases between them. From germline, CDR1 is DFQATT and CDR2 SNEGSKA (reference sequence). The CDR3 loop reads CSAWGANIQYF. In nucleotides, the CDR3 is TGCAGTGCTTGGGGGGCGAACATTCAGTACTTC.

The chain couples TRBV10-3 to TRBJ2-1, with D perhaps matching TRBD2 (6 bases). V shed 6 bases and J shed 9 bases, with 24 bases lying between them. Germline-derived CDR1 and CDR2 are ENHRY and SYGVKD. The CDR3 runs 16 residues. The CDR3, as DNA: TGTGCCATCAGCCACCCGGGACTCCCGGCGGAGAGTGAGCAGTTCTTC. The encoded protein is CAISHPGLPAESEQFF.

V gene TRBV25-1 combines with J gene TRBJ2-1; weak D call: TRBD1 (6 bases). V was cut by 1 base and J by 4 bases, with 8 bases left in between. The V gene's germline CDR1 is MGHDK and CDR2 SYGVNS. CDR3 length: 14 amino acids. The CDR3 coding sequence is TGTGCCAGCAGTGAATCGGACAGTTACAATGAGCAGTTCTTC. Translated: CASSESDSYNEQFF.

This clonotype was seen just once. The CDR3 sequence: CSARDPTGQAASSGNTIYF. CDR3 coding DNA: TGCAGTGCTAGAGATCCAACGGGACAGGCGGCTAGCTCTGGAAACACCATATATTTT. This chain connects TRBV20-1 to TRBJ1-3, with 8 bases identical to TRBD1. V lost 0 bases to trimming and J lost 0 bases; unmatched junction nucleotides: 13. In germline, CDR1 is DFQATT, CDR2 SNEGSKA (reference sequence). The CDR3 runs to 19 residues.

The CDR3 bases are TGTGCCAGCAGCCTTTCGGAGGGGGCCCATCAGCCCCAGCATTTT. Its protein is CASSLSEGAHQPQHF. The chain employs TRBV7-9 and TRBJ1-5; 7 bases match TRBD1. The CDR3 totals 15 residues. The V and J ends lost 5 bases and 5 bases, in that order; junction bases with no gene match: 9. Germline CDR1 SEHNR, CDR2 FQNEAQ (reference sequence).

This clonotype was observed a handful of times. The CDR3 region is CASSYTLIGPGGYTF. The DNA for the CDR3 is TGTGCCAGCAGTTACACGTTGATAGGGCCGGGCGGCTACACCTTC. The chain recombines TRBV6-5 with TRBJ1-2; no clear D gene. The CDR3 spans 15 residues. The germline CDR1 and CDR2 sequences are MNHEY and SVGAGI. Between the trimmed V and J ends, which lost 2 bases and 8 bases, there was a span of 18 bases.

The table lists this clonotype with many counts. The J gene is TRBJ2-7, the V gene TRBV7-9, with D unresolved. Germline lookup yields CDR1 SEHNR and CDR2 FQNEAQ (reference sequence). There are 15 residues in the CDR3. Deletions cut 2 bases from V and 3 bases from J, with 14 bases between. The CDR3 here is CASSLSHSSVYEQYF. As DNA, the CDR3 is TGTGCCAGCAGCTTAAGTCACAGCTCCGTCTACGAGCAGTACTTC.

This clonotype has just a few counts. The CDR3 spells CATSDLQGGQASNQPQHF. DNA of the CDR3: TGTGCCACCAGTGATTTGCAAGGAGGACAGGCTAGCAATCAGCCCCAGCATTTT. The J gene is TRBJ1-5, the V gene TRBV24-1; 7 bases agree with TRBD1. The germline V gene encodes CDR1 KGHDR and CDR2 SFDVKD. CDR3 length equals 18 residues. V trimming: 0 bases; J trimming: 0 bases; junction bases outside the gene matches: 7.

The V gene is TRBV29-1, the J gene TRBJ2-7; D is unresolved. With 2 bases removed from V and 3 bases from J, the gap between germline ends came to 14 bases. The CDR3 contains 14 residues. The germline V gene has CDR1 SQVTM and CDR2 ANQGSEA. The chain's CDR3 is CSVELSEKGYEQYF. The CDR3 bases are TGCAGCGTTGAACTTTCAGAAAAGGGCTACGAGCAGTACTTC.

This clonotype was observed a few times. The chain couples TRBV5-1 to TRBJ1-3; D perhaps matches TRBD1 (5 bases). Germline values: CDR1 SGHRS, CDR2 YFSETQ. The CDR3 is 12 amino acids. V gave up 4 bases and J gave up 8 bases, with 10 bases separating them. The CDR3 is CASSPKGDTIYF. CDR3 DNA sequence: TGCGCCAGCAGCCCGAAAGGGGACACCATATATTTT.

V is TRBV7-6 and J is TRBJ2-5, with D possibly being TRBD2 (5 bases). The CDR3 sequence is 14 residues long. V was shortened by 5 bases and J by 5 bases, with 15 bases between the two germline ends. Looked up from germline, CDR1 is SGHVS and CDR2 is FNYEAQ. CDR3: CASSPSRGRETQYF. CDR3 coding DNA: TGTGCCAGCAGCCCTTCCCGCGGGCGGGAGACCCAGTACTTC. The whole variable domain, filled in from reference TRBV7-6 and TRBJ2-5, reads GAGVSQSPRYKVTKRGQDVALRCDPISGHVSLYWYRQALGQGPEFLTYFNYEAQQDKSGLPNDRFSAERPEGSISTLTIQRTEQRDSAMYRCASSPSRGRETQYFGPGTRLLVL.